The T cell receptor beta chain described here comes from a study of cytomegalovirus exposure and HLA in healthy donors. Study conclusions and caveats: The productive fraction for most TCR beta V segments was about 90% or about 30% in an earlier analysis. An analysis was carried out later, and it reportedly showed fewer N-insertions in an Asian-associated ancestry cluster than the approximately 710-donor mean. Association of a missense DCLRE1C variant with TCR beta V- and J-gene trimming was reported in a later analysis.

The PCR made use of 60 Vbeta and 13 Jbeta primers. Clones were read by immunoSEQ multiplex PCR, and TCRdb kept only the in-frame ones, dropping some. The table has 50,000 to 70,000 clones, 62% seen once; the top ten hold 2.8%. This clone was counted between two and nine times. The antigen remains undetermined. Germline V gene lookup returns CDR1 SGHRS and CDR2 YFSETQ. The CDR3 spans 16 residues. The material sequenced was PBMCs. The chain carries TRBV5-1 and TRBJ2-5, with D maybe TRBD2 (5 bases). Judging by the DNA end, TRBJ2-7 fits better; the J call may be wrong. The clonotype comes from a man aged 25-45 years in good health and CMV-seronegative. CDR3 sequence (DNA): TGCGCCAGCAGCTTGGCCCGGGATCTAAACTCCTACGAGCAGTACTTC. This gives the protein CASSLARDLNSYEQYF.